The 12 T cell receptor beta chains presented below share a single source sample, sequenced in a study of regulatory T cells in long-lasting Graves disease. With iRepertoire HTBI primers and Arm-PCR of CDR3 regions, TCR beta libraries were built. TCRdb itself ran the multiplex PCR reads through MiXCR, one entry per CDR3 protein. The data contain about 400,000 distinct CDR3 sequences, more than 20% of them seen just once; the ten biggest clones take up under 25%. Described time point: persistent/refractory GD, antithyroid drugs over 5 years with positive TRAb. The TCR library was made from RNA extracted from PBMCs. This specimen was peripheral blood mononuclear cells (PBMCs), taken when the disease was refractory, from a patient treated with antithyroid drugs. Receptors were obtained from a female donor with Graves disease.

V and J are TRBV3-1 and TRBJ2-2; D call uncertain. Trimming took off 4 bases at V and 9 bases at J, with 15 bases between the two ends. There are 14 residues in the CDR3. Germline values: CDR1 LGHDT, CDR2 YNNKEL (reference sequence). The CDR3, as DNA: TGTGCCAGCAGCCTGACCCCGATCTCCCGGGAGCTGTTTTTT. It codes for CASSLTPISRELFF.

Many counts were recorded for this clonotype. The CDR3 spells CATSTLGPDSSNTEAFF. CDR3 bases: TGTGCCACCAGCACCCTGGGCCCGGACAGCTCGAACACTGAAGCTTTCTTT. This chain joins TRBV15 and TRBJ1-1, with a weak D call TRBD1 (6 bases). The CDR3 sequence is 17 residues long. Trimming removed 4 bases at V and 1 base at J, with 19 bases between. CDR1 LNHNV and CDR2 YYDKDF come from the germline V gene (reference sequence).

The rearrangement uses TRBV7-2 and TRBJ2-2; 8 bases are shared with TRBD2. Germline assignment: CDR1 SGHTA and CDR2 FQGNSA. The CDR3 is 14 residues long. Unmatched junction bases numbered 8, after V lost 11 bases and J lost 3 bases. This chain's CDR3 is CASRVSGDTGELFF. CDR3 nucleotides: TGTGCCTCAAGGGTTAGCGGGGACACCGGGGAGCTGTTTTTT.

The genes are TRBV18 and TRBJ1-2; 8 nucleotides align to TRBD1. After removal of 3 bases from V and 6 bases from J, the junction contained 9 bases not matched to a gene. CDR3 length equals 15 residues. Per germline, CDR1 KGHSH and CDR2 LQKENI. The CDR3 coding sequence is TGTGCCAGCTCACCTCTTGGACAGGGAATAGATGGCTACACCTTC. Its protein product is CASSPLGQGIDGYTF.

The rearrangement links TRBV3-1 to TRBJ1-1, with 7 nucleotides matching TRBD1. Germline V CDR1 and CDR2: LGHDT, YNNKEL (reference sequence). The CDR3 loop spans 17 amino acids. V lost 1 base to trimming and J lost 0 bases; unmatched junction nucleotides: 8. The DNA for the CDR3 is TGTGCCAGCAGCCAAGGATTTACCCAGGGGGTGAACACTGAAGCTTTCTTT. Protein sequence: CASSQGFTQGVNTEAFF.

This clonotype was seen once. The rearrangement joins TRBV5-1 to TRBJ1-2; the D gene is possibly TRBD1 (6 bases). CDR3 length: 15 residues. V lost 3 bases and J lost 0, with 12 bases in between. Per germline, CDR1 SGHRS and CDR2 YFSETQ. The CDR3 DNA follows: TGCGCCAGCAGCTCAGACAGGCCGTCTAACTATGGCTACACCTTC. It is translated as CASSSDRPSNYGYTF. Full variable domain (outside the CDR3, taken from reference TRBV5-1 and TRBJ1-2): KAGVTQTPRYLIKTRGQQVTLSCSPISGHRSVSWYQQTPGQGLQFLFEYFSETQRNKGNFPGRFSGRQFSNSRSEMNVSTLELGDSALYLCASSSDRPSNYGYTFGSGTRLTVV.

V is TRBV19 and J is TRBJ1-5, with D maybe TRBD1 (5 bases). CDR3 length equals 16 residues. The germline gives CDR1 LNHDA, CDR2 SQIVND (reference sequence). V was cut by 5 bases and J by 0 bases, with 14 bases left in between. The CDR3 sequence is CASSLRGGYSNQPQHF. As DNA, the CDR3 is TGTGCCAGTAGTCTGCGCGGGGGATATAGCAATCAGCCCCAGCATTTT.

This clonotype came up many times. The chain couples TRBV6-9 to TRBJ1-1; TRBD1 might be the D (5 bases). The V and J ends lost 3 bases and 7 bases respectively, with 12 bases between them. Germline assignment: CDR1 MNHGY and CDR2 SVAAGI. The CDR3 has 13 amino acids. DNA for the CDR3: TGTGCCAGCAGTTACGGGACGCAGCTTGAAGCTTTCTTT. Its translation is CASSYGTQLEAFF.

V gene TRBV6-1 combines with J gene TRBJ1-2, with TRBD1 matching over 10 bases. The V gene's germline CDR1 is MNHNS and CDR2 SASEGT. The V segment lost 5 bases and the J segment 6 bases; nucleotides outside the gene matches: 15. This CDR3 has 17 residues. The CDR3: CASSTTGTGVPPNGYTF. In DNA, the CDR3 is TGTGCCAGCAGTACGACCGGGACAGGGGTACCCCCCAATGGCTACACCTTC.

The chain has TRBV6-2 or TRBV6-3 and TRBJ2-5; 8 positions match TRBD1. The germline gives CDR1 MNHEY, CDR2 SVGEGT. The trim removed 6 bases at V and 5 bases at J, leaving 8 bases unmatched. The length of the CDR3 is 14 residues. The chain's CDR3 is CASRPTGGSETQYF. CDR3 DNA sequence: TGTGCCAGCAGGCCAACAGGGGGTTCGGAGACCCAGTACTTC.

This clonotype was detected ten times or more. The chain combines TRBV27 with TRBJ2-5, with 9 bases lining up with TRBD1. The CDR3 spans 15 residues. With 5 bases clipped from V and 5 bases from J, the junction kept 9 bases outside the gene matches. Germline V CDR1 and CDR2: MNHEY, SMNVEV (reference sequence). CDR3 sequence: CASSHGTGTLETQYF. The DNA for the CDR3 is TGTGCCAGCAGTCACGGGACAGGGACGTTGGAGACCCAGTACTTC.

This clonotype has ten or more counts. V and J are TRBV6-5 and TRBJ2-2, with D possibly TRBD2 on 5 matching bases. Germline values: CDR1 MNHEY, CDR2 SVGAGI. Between the trimmed V and J ends, which lost 0 bases and 6 bases, there was a span of 14 bases. The CDR3 covers 16 residues. CDR3 in amino acids: CASSYSRFGRAGELFF. The CDR3 nucleotides read TGTGCCAGCAGTTACTCGAGGTTTGGGCGGGCCGGGGAGCTGTTTTTT.